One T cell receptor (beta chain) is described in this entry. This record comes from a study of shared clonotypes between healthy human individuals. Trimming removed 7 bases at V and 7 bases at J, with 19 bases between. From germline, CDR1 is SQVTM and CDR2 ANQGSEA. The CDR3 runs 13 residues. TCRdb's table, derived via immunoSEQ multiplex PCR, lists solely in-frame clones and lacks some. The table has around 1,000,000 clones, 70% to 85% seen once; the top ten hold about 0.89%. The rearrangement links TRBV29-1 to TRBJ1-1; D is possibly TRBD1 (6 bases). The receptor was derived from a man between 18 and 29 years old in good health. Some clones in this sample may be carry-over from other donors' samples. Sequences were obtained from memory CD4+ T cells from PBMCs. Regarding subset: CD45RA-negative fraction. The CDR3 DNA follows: TGCAGCGCCGGCTCCGGGACACAAAATGAAGCTTTCTTT. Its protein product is CSAGSGTQNEAFF.